Below are 12 T cell receptor beta chains sequenced from a single sample in a study of T cell changes during pregnancy in multiple sclerosis. The method was immunoSEQ multiplex PCR; TCRdb's version includes in-frame clones alone and lacks a portion of them. The sample includes around 80,000 clones, approximately 95% of them seen just once. This material consisted of peripheral blood, taken in the second trimester of pregnancy. The receptors come from a female donor in good health, enrolled as a control in a pregnancy study.

In this sample, this clone turned up once. CDR3 in DNA: TGTGCCAGCAGCCCCTCGGGTAGCGGGCCACTAAATGAGCAGTTCTTC. As protein: CASSPSGSGPLNEQFF. The chain carries TRBV4-2 and TRBJ2-1; 7 nucleotides align to TRBD2. The CDR3 runs 16 residues. V shed 4 bases, J shed 7 bases, and the junction held 13 bases outside the gene matches. Germline CDR1 LGHNA, CDR2 YNFKEQ.

The sample holds one count of this clone. The chain recombines TRBV2 with TRBJ1-5, with TRBD1 matching 9 bases. Germline V gene sequence: CDR1 SNHLY, CDR2 FYNNEI. The ends lost 8 bases at V and 6 bases at J; junction bases unmatched: 5. The CDR3 totals 13 residues. DNA for the CDR3: TGTGCCAGCGGGGGGACAGGGACTCAGCCCCAGCATTTT. Translating gives CASGGTGTQPQHF.

The chain uses TRBV4-1 and TRBJ2-1; D is uncertain. Germline CDR1 reads MGHRA; CDR2 reads YSYEKL. The CDR3 sequence is 15 residues long. Deletions cut 1 base from V and 0 bases from J, with 7 bases between. In nucleotides, the CDR3 is TGCGCCAGCAGCCAAGCGCGGAGCTCCTACAATGAGCAGTTCTTC. The encoded protein is CASSQARSSYNEQFF.

The chain has TRBV28 and TRBJ1-5; tentative D call: TRBD1 (5 bases). CDR3 length equals 15 residues. V lost 6 bases, J lost 5 bases, and 17 bases lay in between. CDR1 MDHEN and CDR2 SYDVKM come from the germline V gene. The CDR3 is CASSPGGEGYQPQHF. The CDR3 DNA follows: TGTGCCAGCAGCCCCGGAGGGGAGGGTTATCAGCCCCAGCATTTT.

The rearrangement links TRBV5-1 to TRBJ1-4, with D perhaps TRBD1 (5 bases). Looked up from germline, CDR1 is SGHRS and CDR2 is YFSETQ. V gave up 3 bases and J gave up 6 bases, with 15 bases separating them. This CDR3 contains 15 residues. This CDR3 is CASSSATARDEKLFF. The CDR3 DNA sequence: TGCGCCAGCAGCTCGGCGACAGCCAGGGATGAAAAACTGTTTTTT.

Concerning this clone: This same CDR3 is encoded by further DNA sequences in the sample. The rearrangement uses TRBV27 and TRBJ2-1; 9 nucleotides agree with TRBD1. This CDR3 comprises 15 residues. CDR1 is MNHEY, CDR2 SMNVEV, per germline (reference sequence). J gave up 4 bases and V 5 bases, and 6 bases lay outside the gene matches. This chain's CDR3 is CASSLGQGGYNEQFF. CDR3 coding DNA: TGTGCCAGCAGTCTGGGACAGGGAGGTTACAATGAGCAGTTCTTC.

This clone appeared once. The chain carries TRBV18 and TRBJ1-2, with D unresolved. Germline V gene sequence: CDR1 KGHSH, CDR2 LQKENI. V lost 3 bases to trimming and J lost 6 bases, with 5 bases between them. The CDR3 totals 11 residues. Here the CDR3 reads CASSPIDGYTF. The CDR3 DNA is TGTGCCAGCTCACCCATAGATGGCTACACCTTC.

This clone appeared once. V and J are TRBV6-6 and TRBJ2-7; 7 bases are a match to TRBD2. The CDR3 is made up of 15 amino acids. The ends lost 2 bases at V and 6 bases at J; junction bases unmatched: 10. CDR1 and CDR2 (germline): MNHNY, SVGAGI (reference sequence). The CDR3 region is CASSYTAGHVGEQYF. DNA of the CDR3: TGTGCCAGCAGTTACACAGCGGGGCATGTCGGCGAGCAGTACTTC.

The rearrangement links TRBV2 to TRBJ1-5; 7 nucleotides line up with TRBD1. The germline V gene encodes CDR1 SNHLY and CDR2 FYNNEI. This CDR3 is built from 15 residues. The trim removed 5 bases at V and 1 base at J, leaving 5 bases unmatched. CDR3 region: CASSRTGGSNQPQHF. The DNA of the CDR3 is TGTGCCAGCAGTAGGACAGGAGGCAGCAATCAGCCCCAGCATTTT.

The gene calls are TRBV27 and TRBJ2-7, with D tentatively TRBD1 (5 bases). The germline gives CDR1 MNHEY, CDR2 SMNVEV (reference sequence). V was clipped by 5 bases and J by 2 bases, with 19 bases between them. This CDR3 is 16 amino acids long. The CDR3 coding sequence is TGTGCCAGCAGTCCATCCATGGGGCATGCCACCTACGAGCAGTACTTC. It encodes CASSPSMGHATYEQYF.

This chain uses TRBV27 with TRBJ1-2, with 7 bases identical to TRBD1. Looked up from germline, CDR1 is MNHEY and CDR2 is SMNVEV (reference sequence). With V trimmed by 5 bases and J by 5 bases, 14 bases remained unmatched. CDR3 length: 16 residues. CDR3 in amino acids: CASSPRQGPTVYGYTF. Written as DNA, the CDR3 is TGTGCCAGCAGTCCCCGACAGGGACCCACCGTATATGGCTACACCTTC.

The chain has TRBV20-1 and TRBJ1-5, with D maybe TRBD1 (6 bases). The CDR3 contains 11 residues. Germline assignment: CDR1 DFQATT and CDR2 SNEGSKA (reference sequence). In nucleotides, the CDR3 is TGCAGCGGGGCGGGGGCCGGGCCACAGCATTTT. Encoded protein: CSGAGAGPQHF.